This T cell receptor (beta chain) was sequenced for a study of OX40 agonist ivuxolimab in advanced cancers. Overall study: Participants averaged 60 years of age (range about 23 to 90) and were around 80% male.

Profiling relied on immunoSEQ multiplex PCR, and the TCRdb table lists in-frame clones only, not all of them. The table includes some 21,000 clones, roughly 79% detected once. Germline CDR1 SGDLS, CDR2 YYNGEE. The V segment lost 2 bases and the J segment 8 bases; nucleotides outside the gene matches: 10. This CDR3 is 15 amino acids long. This sample comprised CD4+ or CD8+ T cells sorted from blood, obtained in a trial of the OX40 agonist ivuxolimab. The origin of this receptor is an adult with an advanced solid tumor such as melanoma, head and neck, liver or kidney cancer. The chain combines TRBV9 with TRBJ1-2; 9 bases are shared with TRBD1. The CDR3 reads CASSVWRDRVRGYTF. The CDR3 DNA reads as TGTGCCAGCAGCGTCTGGAGGGACAGGGTGCGGGGCTACACCTTC.